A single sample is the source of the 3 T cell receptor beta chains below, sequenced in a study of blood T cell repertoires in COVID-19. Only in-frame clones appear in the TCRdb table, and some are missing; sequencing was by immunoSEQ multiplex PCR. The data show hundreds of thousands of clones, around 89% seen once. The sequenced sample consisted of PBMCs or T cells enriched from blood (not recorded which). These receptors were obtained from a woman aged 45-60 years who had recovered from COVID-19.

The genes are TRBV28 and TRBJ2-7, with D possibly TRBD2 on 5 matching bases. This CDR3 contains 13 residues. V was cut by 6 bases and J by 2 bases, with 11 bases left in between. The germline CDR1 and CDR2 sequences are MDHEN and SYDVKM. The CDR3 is CASRLADAYEQYF. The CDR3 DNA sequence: TGTGCCAGCAGGCTAGCCGACGCCTACGAGCAGTACTTC.

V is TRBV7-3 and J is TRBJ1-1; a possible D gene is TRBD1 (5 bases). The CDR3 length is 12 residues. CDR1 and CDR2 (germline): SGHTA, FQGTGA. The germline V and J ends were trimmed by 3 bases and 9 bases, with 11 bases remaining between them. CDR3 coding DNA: TGTGCCAGCAGCTTTTCAGCAGGGAAAGCTTTCTTT. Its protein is CASSFSAGKAFF.

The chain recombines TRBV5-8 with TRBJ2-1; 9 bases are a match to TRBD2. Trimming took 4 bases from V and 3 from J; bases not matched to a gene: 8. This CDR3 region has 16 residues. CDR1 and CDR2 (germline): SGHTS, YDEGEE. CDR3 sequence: CASSGSSGTFYNEQFF. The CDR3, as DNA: TGTGCCAGCAGCGGATCTAGCGGGACCTTCTACAATGAGCAGTTCTTC.